Given below is one T cell receptor beta chain in context. Its specific antigen is unknown. Per-nucleotide qualities are absent, and no much larger clonotype sits a single base away. Libraries came from PCR. Sequenced using an Illumina iSeq 100. The original methods were these. Non-productive sequences were removed, and CDR3s that did not start with C, did not end with F or W, or were shorter than 7 amino acids were discarded. Using R version 3.6.1, CDR3 homology was evaluated through Levenshtein distances (stringdist) along with unrooted phylogenetic trees (ape). The public reads were reprocessed in TCRdb via fastp at Q25 and MiXCR, keeping in-frame beta chains. Merged by CDR3 protein, the rows form single entries marked with the most common genes and DNA. The V and J calls shown here were made by TCRdb, not taken from the authors' results. A total of about 29,000 distinct CDR3 sequences appear in this sample, around 49% of them only once. The ten largest clones capture 5% to 7.5% of the sample.

This sample was included in a study of vaccination and CD4 T cells after COVID-19 (dated by TCRdb to 2021 to 2024). Background on the whole study: Convalescent patients had a positive SARS-CoV-2 result on nasal swab PCR, and of these patients, some ten had mild disease and one had severe disease. Post-COVID blood samples from convalescent patients were collected a median of about 110 days after diagnosis, with a range of about 35 to 180 days. Post-vaccine blood samples were collected a median of 72 days after the second vaccine dose, ranging from roughly 12 to 241 days. In nine to eleven COVID-19 convalescent patients and a few infection-naive healthy vaccine recipients, researchers compared the spike-specific CD4+ TCR repertoire from before mRNA vaccination with the repertoire from after. A few convalescent patients were sampled both early after vaccination (day 14) and late after vaccination (days 161 to 241). The convalescent cohort included six males and four females, with two Hispanic individuals, seven Caucasians, two Asians and one multiracial person. Each participant got two doses of either the Pfizer-BioNTech BNT162b2 vaccine (n=8) or the Moderna mRNA-1273 vaccine (n=2).

The sample's time point label, decoded: late sampling 161 to 241 days after vaccination in three convalescent patients. The convalescent patients' positive SARS-CoV-2 PCR tests fell between March and December 2020, which was before the Alpha, Beta and Delta variants emerged in the United States. Ficoll-Paque Plus gradient centrifugation was used to isolate PBMCs from whole blood, and the isolated PBMCs were then either used fresh or cryopreserved at -140C. The paper's findings and limits, for the study overall: The number of convalescent patients in the study was relatively small, and the study did not examine early timepoints following natural infection. The median count of SARS-CoV-2-reactive clonotypes went up from 20 to 25 after infection to a few dozen after vaccination, although the change was not significant. Among the post-vaccine SARS-CoV-2-reactive clones in convalescent patients, a median about 87% showed up only after vaccination, which suggests vaccine-specific priming. Of the vaccine-specific clones in convalescent patients, 304 of 307, or nearly all, reacted only to SARS-CoV-2 spike and did not cross-react with common cold coronaviruses.

The CDR3 contains 19 residues, cysteine and phenylalanine counted. This entry keeps only the CDR3 DNA: 57 bases, framed from base 1. Reading the germline V gene (reference sequence) gives CDR1 LNHDA and CDR2 SQIVND. V is cut back by 2 bases and J by 5 bases, with 16 bases in the junction unmatched. Rearrangement joined TRBV19 to TRBJ2-1, and 9 junctional nucleotides match TRBD2. The TCR was taken from a human donor who had recovered from COVID-19. Sample: CD4+ T cells from blood, taken about 7 months after SARS-CoV-2 vaccination. Read as DNA, the sequence is TGTGCCAGTAGTATAAGGCTAGCGGGGCCCGCCGGCGGGGACAATGAGCAGTTCTTC. The translation is CASSIRLAGPAGGDNEQFF.